The entry that follows covers one T cell receptor (beta chain) sequence. Its antigen is still unknown. No patient received treatment before thyroid surgery. This entry comes from a study of metastatic and nonmetastatic thyroid tumors. Overall study: Comparison of repertoires was carried out across blood and tumor or nodule tissue from malignant and benign thyroid patients. Study observations and caveats: The reported finding was significantly higher TCR beta diversity in malignant thyroid tumors relative to benign nodules, in blood and tumor.

How the authors handled the data: Using the CDR3 differences seen across clinicopathological groups, the authors built a distant-metastasis classifier for papillary thyroid cancer, which was meant to discriminate distant-metastatic patients. TCRdb used MiXCR to call clones anew from the PCR reads. TCRdb's processing, not the authors', yielded these V and J calls. This sample has 15,000 to 17,000 clones; 3.5% to 4.5% occur once, and the top ten carry more than 20%. This CDR3 region has 18 residues. Germline CDR1 and CDR2: MDHEN and SYDVKM. V shed 3 bases and J 8 bases; nucleotides not matched to a gene: 13.

The receptor was isolated from a female donor with papillary thyroid cancer or a benign thyroid nodule (not recorded which). Some clones in this sample may be carry-over from other donors' samples. The V call is TRBV28, the J call TRBJ2-3; 14 positions match TRBD2. Sequences were obtained from tumor tissue. The CDR3 coding sequence is TGTGCCAGCAGTTTTACAGGGGGGACTAGCGGGAGTGTGGTTACGCAGTATTTT. This gives the protein CASSFTGGTSGSVVTQYF.